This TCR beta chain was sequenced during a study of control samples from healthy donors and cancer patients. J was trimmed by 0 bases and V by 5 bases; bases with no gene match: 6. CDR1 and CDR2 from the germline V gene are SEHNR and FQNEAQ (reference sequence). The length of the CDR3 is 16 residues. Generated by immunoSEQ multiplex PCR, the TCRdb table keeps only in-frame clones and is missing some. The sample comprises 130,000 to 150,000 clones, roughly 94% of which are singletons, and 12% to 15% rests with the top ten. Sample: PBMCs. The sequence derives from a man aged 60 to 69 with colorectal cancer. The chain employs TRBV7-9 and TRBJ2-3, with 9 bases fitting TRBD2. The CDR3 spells CASSPSGGSSTDTQYF. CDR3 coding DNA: TGTGCCAGCAGCCCAAGCGGGGGGTCTAGCACAGATACGCAGTATTTT.